This TCR beta chain stems from a study of cytotoxic CD8 clonotypes in ibrutinib-treated CLL. Study background: After median 68 months, around 14 stayed in remission, about twelve progressed; responses around 25 partial, 2 complete. Whole-study results and caveats: Sampling times differed between sustained-remission and progressing patients. Clonality went up at ibrutinib response and then declined back toward baseline at progression.

This clone showed up just a few times. Its antigen is as yet unknown. This CDR3 region has 13 residues. Germline V gives CDR1 ENHRY, CDR2 SYGVKD. V was trimmed by 7 bases and J by 3 bases, leaving 12 bases between them. Deep sequencing aimed at 1 in 200,000 to 1 in 1 million T cells' resolution. Method: immunoSEQ multiplex PCR; TCRdb's copy keeps in-frame clones and lacks some. The data contain about 300,000 clones, 60% to 80% of them singletons. The TCR was taken from a human donor with chronic lymphocytic leukemia. This material consisted of PBMCs, taken after 36 months of ibrutinib treatment. This chain connects TRBV10-3 to TRBJ1-1, with a possible D match to TRBD1 (5 bases). The CDR3 nucleotides are TGTGCCATCACCCAGGGACGGGACACTGAAGCTTTCTTT. Translation: CAITQGRDTEAFF.